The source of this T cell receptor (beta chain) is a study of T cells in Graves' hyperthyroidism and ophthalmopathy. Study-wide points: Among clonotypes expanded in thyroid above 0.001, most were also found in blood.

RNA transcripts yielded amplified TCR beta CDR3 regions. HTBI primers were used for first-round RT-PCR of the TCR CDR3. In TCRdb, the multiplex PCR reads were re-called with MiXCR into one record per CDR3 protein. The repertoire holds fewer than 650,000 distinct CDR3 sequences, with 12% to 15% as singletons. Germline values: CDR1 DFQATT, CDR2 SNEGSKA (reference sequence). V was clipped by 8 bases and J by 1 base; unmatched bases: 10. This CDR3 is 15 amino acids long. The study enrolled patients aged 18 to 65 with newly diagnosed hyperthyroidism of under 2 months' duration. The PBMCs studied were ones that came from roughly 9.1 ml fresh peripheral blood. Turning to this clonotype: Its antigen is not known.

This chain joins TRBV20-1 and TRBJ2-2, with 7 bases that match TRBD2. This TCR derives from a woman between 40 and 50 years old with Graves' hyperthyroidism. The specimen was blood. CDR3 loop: CSSQIAGRNTGELFF. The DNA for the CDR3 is TGCAGTTCCCAAATAGCGGGCCGGAACACCGGGGAGCTGTTTTTT.